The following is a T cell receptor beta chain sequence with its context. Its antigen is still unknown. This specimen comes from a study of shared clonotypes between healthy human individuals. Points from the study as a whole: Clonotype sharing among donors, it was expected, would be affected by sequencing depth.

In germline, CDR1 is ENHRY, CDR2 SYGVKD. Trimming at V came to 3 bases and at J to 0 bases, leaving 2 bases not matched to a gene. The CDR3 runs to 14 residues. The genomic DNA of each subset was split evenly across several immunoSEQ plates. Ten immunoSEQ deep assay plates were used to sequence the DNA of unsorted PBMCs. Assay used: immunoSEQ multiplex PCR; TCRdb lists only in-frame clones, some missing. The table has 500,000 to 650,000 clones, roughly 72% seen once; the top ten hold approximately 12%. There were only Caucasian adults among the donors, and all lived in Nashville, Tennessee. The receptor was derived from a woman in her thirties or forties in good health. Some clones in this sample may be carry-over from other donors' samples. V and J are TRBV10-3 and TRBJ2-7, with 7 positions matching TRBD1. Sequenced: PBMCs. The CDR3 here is CAISDYRGSYEQYF. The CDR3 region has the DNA TGTGCCATCAGTGATTACAGGGGCTCCTACGAGCAGTACTTC.